This is a list of T cell receptor beta chains from one sample in a study of T cell responses to AZD1222 COVID-19 vaccine. Clones were read by immunoSEQ multiplex PCR, and TCRdb kept only the in-frame ones, dropping some. The sample yields 110,000 to 150,000 clones, under 95% seen once. Material: peripheral blood, obtained on day 0 of AZD1222 vaccination. All receptors derive from an adult in good health. Both conserved end residues are part of each CDR3. The D gene is left open where the match is weak. The listing skips clone size in some rows; elsewhere it reads once, few, many or a size class.

v_call,clone_size,d_call,j_call,cdr3_aa,cdr3_nt
TRBV11-3,-,-,TRBJ2-7,CASSQAGQTDEQYF,TGTGCCAGCAGCCAAGCGGGACAGACAGACGAGCAGTACTTC
TRBV7-9,-,-,TRBJ1-2,CASSRDDRGYTF,TGTGCCAGCAGCCGTGATGACCGTGGCTACACCTTC
TRBV4-1,-,-,TRBJ1-2,CASGHGGNYGYTF,TGCGCCAGTGGCCACGGGGGTAACTATGGCTACACCTTC
TRBV9,-,-,TRBJ1-6,CASSEGLGGLESPLHF,TGTGCCAGCAGCGAGGGGTTGGGGGGGCTGGAATCACCCCTCCACTTT
TRBV5-4,-,-,TRBJ1-4,CASSLAQNEKLFF,TGTGCCAGCAGCTTGGCGCAGAATGAAAAACTGTTTTTT
TRBV3-1/TRBV3-2,-,TRBD2,TRBJ2-3,CASSQDSPPSGGAGDTQYF,TGTGCCAGCAGCCAAGATTCCCCGCCTAGCGGGGGGGCAGGAGATACGCAGTATTTT
TRBV4-3,-,-,TRBJ2-6,CASSWSYSGANVLTF,TGCGCCAGCAGCTGGAGTTATTCTGGGGCCAACGTCCTGACTTTC
TRBV5-6,-,-,TRBJ1-4,CASSLVRMEKLFF,TGTGCCAGCAGCTTGGTGCGGATGGAAAAACTGTTTTTT
TRBV7-8,-,-,TRBJ2-7,CASSANRVSYEQYF,TGTGCCAGCAGCGCCAACAGGGTTTCCTACGAGCAGTACTTC
TRBV7-8,-,-,TRBJ1-4,CASRRGAISTNEKLFF,TGTGCCAGCAGGAGAGGGGCGATCTCAACTAATGAAAAACTGTTTTTT
TRBV5-1,-,-,TRBJ1-6,CASSLVFRGSPLHF,TGCGCCAGCAGCTTGGTGTTCAGGGGTTCACCCCTCCACTTT
TRBV10-3,-,-,TRBJ1-4,CAISAVHNEKLFF,TGTGCCATCAGTGCGGTCCATAATGAAAAACTGTTTTTT
TRBV7-4,-,-,TRBJ1-5,CASSLSKEWGAGNQPQHF,TGTGCCAGCAGCTTATCCAAAGAATGGGGGGCTGGCAATCAGCCCCAGCATTTT
TRBV3-1/TRBV3-2,once,-,TRBJ2-5,CASSQGRQETQYF,TGTGCCAGCAGCCAAGGGCGACAAGAGACCCAGTACTTC
TRBV27,-,-,TRBJ2-7,CASSFQVKYEQYF,TGTGCCAGCAGTTTCCAGGTGAAGTACGAGCAGTACTTC
TRBV6-2/TRBV6-3,-,-,TRBJ1-5,CASSWLGANQPQHF,TGTGCCAGCAGTTGGTTGGGGGCTAATCAGCCCCAGCATTTT